The rows below give T cell receptor beta chains drawn from one sample of a study of CD8+ T cells in alopecia areata. Libraries were prepared by immunoSEQ multiplex PCR; TCRdb keeps only in-frame clonotypes and omits some of them. The table shows about 140,000 clones, with roughly half occurring only once. The material was CD4+ T cells sorted from blood, obtained at week 0. The receptors derive from a human donor with alopecia areata. The CDR3 runs from the conserved cysteine through the conserved F or W. Each record gives: D gene, J gene, clone size, V gene, CDR3 protein, CDR3 DNA. The D gene is left open where the match is weak. Clone size is shown for a subset of rows, as once, few, many or a class of expanded clone.

d_call: .
j_call: TRBJ2-3
clone_size: few
v_call: TRBV13
cdr3_aa: CASSFDRGRTQYF
cdr3_nt: TGTGCCAGCAGCTTCGATCGGGGAAGGACGCAGTATTTT

d_call: TRBD1
j_call: TRBJ2-7
clone_size: few
v_call: TRBV6-5
cdr3_aa: CASSFPRTGNPYEQYF
cdr3_nt: TGTGCCAGCAGTTTTCCGCGGACAGGGAACCCCTACGAGCAGTACTTC

d_call: .
j_call: TRBJ1-5
clone_size: .
v_call: TRBV2
cdr3_aa: CASSGGYGNQPQHF
cdr3_nt: TGTGCCAGCAGTGGAGGTTACGGCAATCAGCCCCAGCATTTT

d_call: .
j_call: TRBJ2-1
clone_size: .
v_call: TRBV19
cdr3_aa: CASSITHTRGSYNEQFF
cdr3_nt: TGTGCCAGTAGTATCACTCATACTAGGGGCTCCTACAATGAGCAGTTCTTC

d_call: .
j_call: TRBJ2-7
clone_size: .
v_call: TRBV18
cdr3_aa: CASSPGLSSYEQYF
cdr3_nt: TGTGCCAGCTCACCGGGTCTCAGCTCCTACGAGCAGTACTTC

d_call: .
j_call: TRBJ2-2
clone_size: .
v_call: TRBV5-1
cdr3_aa: CASSSPGELFF
cdr3_nt: TGCGCCAGTAGTTCCCCCGGGGAGCTGTTTTTT

d_call: .
j_call: TRBJ1-4
clone_size: .
v_call: TRBV7-2
cdr3_aa: CASSLDRVKANEKLFF
cdr3_nt: TGTGCCAGCAGCTTAGATCGGGTTAAGGCTAATGAAAAACTGTTTTTT

d_call: .
j_call: TRBJ1-1
clone_size: few
v_call: TRBV29-1
cdr3_aa: CSVDRGLNTEAFF
cdr3_nt: TGCAGCGTTGACAGGGGATTGAACACTGAAGCTTTCTTT

d_call: .
j_call: TRBJ2-1
clone_size: .
v_call: TRBV19
cdr3_aa: CASSIMTSEQFF
cdr3_nt: TGTGCCAGTAGTATCATGACTTCGGAGCAGTTCTTC

d_call: .
j_call: TRBJ2-5
clone_size: few
v_call: TRBV5-1
cdr3_aa: CASSPEWVGETQYF
cdr3_nt: TGCGCCAGCAGCCCCGAGTGGGTAGGGGAGACCCAGTACTTC

d_call: .
j_call: TRBJ2-2
clone_size: .
v_call: TRBV29-1
cdr3_aa: CSGLVTGELFF
cdr3_nt: TGCAGCGGGCTAGTTACCGGGGAGCTGTTTTTT

d_call: TRBD1
j_call: TRBJ1-2
clone_size: .
v_call: TRBV14
cdr3_aa: CASSRRDRGAGYGYTF
cdr3_nt: TGTGCCAGCAGCCGGAGGGACAGGGGTGCGGGCTATGGCTACACCTTC

d_call: .
j_call: TRBJ2-4
clone_size: .
v_call: TRBV29-1
cdr3_aa: CSVEEMGGGAKNIQYF
cdr3_nt: TGCAGCGTTGAAGAGATGGGCGGAGGAGCCAAAAACATTCAGTACTTC

d_call: .
j_call: TRBJ2-5
clone_size: .
v_call: TRBV13
cdr3_aa: CASSLDSTPSGAETQYF
cdr3_nt: TGTGCCAGCAGCTTAGACTCCACCCCCTCAGGAGCGGAGACCCAGTACTTC

d_call: .
j_call: TRBJ2-1
clone_size: .
v_call: TRBV20-1
cdr3_aa: CSARDLVFQFF
cdr3_nt: TGCAGTGCTAGAGATCTAGTCTTCCAGTTCTTC

d_call: .
j_call: TRBJ1-1
clone_size: .
v_call: TRBV19
cdr3_aa: CASSIVGRNVNTEAFF
cdr3_nt: TGTGCCAGTAGTATAGTTGGCAGGAATGTGAACACTGAAGCTTTCTTT

d_call: .
j_call: TRBJ2-6
clone_size: few
v_call: TRBV29-1
cdr3_aa: CSVGGANVLTF
cdr3_nt: TGCAGCGTCGGGGGGGCCAACGTCCTGACTTTC

d_call: .
j_call: TRBJ2-3
clone_size: .
v_call: TRBV30
cdr3_aa: CAWSPGAGGDTQYF
cdr3_nt: TGTGCCTGGAGTCCGGGAGCAGGGGGAGATACGCAGTATTTT

d_call: TRBD1
j_call: TRBJ1-2
clone_size: .
v_call: TRBV5-6
cdr3_aa: CASSSWTGGTYGYTF
cdr3_nt: TGTGCCAGCAGCTCCTGGACAGGAGGCACCTATGGCTACACCTTC

d_call: TRBD1
j_call: TRBJ2-2
clone_size: .
v_call: TRBV29-1
cdr3_aa: CSVGQGATNTGELFF
cdr3_nt: TGCAGCGTTGGGCAGGGGGCAACGAACACCGGGGAGCTGTTTTTT

d_call: .
j_call: TRBJ1-5
clone_size: .
v_call: TRBV19
cdr3_aa: CASSQDSSNQPQHF
cdr3_nt: TGTGCCAGTAGCCAGGACAGCTCAAATCAGCCCCAGCATTTT

d_call: .
j_call: TRBJ1-2
clone_size: .
v_call: TRBV27
cdr3_aa: CASSLTWQGGYGYTF
cdr3_nt: TGTGCCAGCAGTTTGACATGGCAGGGCGGCTATGGCTACACCTTC

d_call: .
j_call: TRBJ2-7
clone_size: .
v_call: TRBV5-6
cdr3_aa: CASSKDLYEQYF
cdr3_nt: TGTGCCAGCAGCAAGGACCTCTACGAGCAGTACTTC

d_call: TRBD1
j_call: TRBJ1-5
clone_size: .
v_call: TRBV30
cdr3_aa: CAWSLDRGPNQPQHF
cdr3_nt: TGTGCCTGGAGCCTGGACAGGGGGCCCAATCAGCCCCAGCATTTT

d_call: TRBD1
j_call: TRBJ1-2
clone_size: once
v_call: TRBV28
cdr3_aa: CASSPMGQGAWNYGYTF
cdr3_nt: TGTGCCAGCAGTCCTATGGGACAGGGCGCTTGGAACTATGGCTACACCTTC

d_call: TRBD1
j_call: TRBJ2-3
clone_size: .
v_call: TRBV7-9
cdr3_aa: CASSFGTGGTDTQYF
cdr3_nt: TGTGCCAGCAGCTTTGGGACAGGGGGCACAGATACGCAGTATTTT

d_call: TRBD2
j_call: TRBJ2-5
clone_size: few
v_call: TRBV7-9
cdr3_aa: CASSLSSSGGETQYF
cdr3_nt: TGTGCCAGCAGCTTAAGCTCGTCGGGAGGAGAGACCCAGTACTTC

d_call: .
j_call: TRBJ2-4
clone_size: .
v_call: TRBV27
cdr3_aa: CASSPRVLGGAIQYF
cdr3_nt: TGTGCCAGCAGTCCCCGGGTCTTGGGGGGAGCCATTCAGTACTTC

d_call: .
j_call: TRBJ2-2
clone_size: .
v_call: TRBV10-3
cdr3_aa: CAISAAGRNTGELFF
cdr3_nt: TGTGCCATCAGTGCGGCCGGGAGAAACACCGGGGAGCTGTTTTTT

d_call: TRBD1
j_call: TRBJ1-5
clone_size: .
v_call: TRBV7-2
cdr3_aa: CASSLTGSGNQPQHF
cdr3_nt: TGTGCCAGCAGCCTGACAGGGTCGGGCAATCAGCCCCAGCATTTT

d_call: .
j_call: TRBJ2-6
clone_size: .
v_call: TRBV4-2
cdr3_aa: CASTVGAGANVLTF
cdr3_nt: TGTGCCAGCACGGTCGGGGCTGGGGCCAACGTCCTGACTTTC

d_call: .
j_call: TRBJ2-5
clone_size: .
v_call: TRBV29-1
cdr3_aa: CSVAVSLKETQYF
cdr3_nt: TGCAGCGTAGCCGTGTCCCTTAAGGAGACCCAGTACTTC

d_call: .
j_call: TRBJ2-7
clone_size: once
v_call: TRBV28
cdr3_aa: CASRPPTPGAYEQYF
cdr3_nt: TGTGCCAGCAGGCCACCCACCCCCGGGGCCTACGAGCAGTACTTC

d_call: TRBD2
j_call: TRBJ2-5
clone_size: few
v_call: TRBV9
cdr3_aa: CASSVGGGRAGETQYF
cdr3_nt: TGTGCCAGCAGCGTAGGTGGCGGGAGGGCCGGTGAGACCCAGTACTTC

d_call: .
j_call: TRBJ2-1
clone_size: .
v_call: TRBV29-1
cdr3_aa: CSVETGGAQFF
cdr3_nt: TGCAGCGTTGAAACTGGCGGGGCTCAGTTCTTC

d_call: TRBD2
j_call: TRBJ2-3
clone_size: few
v_call: TRBV7-9
cdr3_aa: CASGLGWASGSADTQYF
cdr3_nt: TGTGCCAGCGGACTGGGTTGGGCTAGCGGGAGTGCAGATACGCAGTATTTT